The rows below give T cell receptor beta chains drawn from one sample of a study of blood T cell repertoires in COVID-19. Sequenced by immunoSEQ multiplex PCR; TCRdb stores in-frame clones only, minus some. The table has approximately 25,000 clones, about four fifths seen once. Sequencing was carried out using peripheral blood. The receptors shown here come from a man aged 45 to 65 with COVID-19, enrolled during active disease. The CDR3 runs from the conserved cysteine through the conserved F or W. D genes are given only for firm matches. Clone size appears in some rows only: once, few, many, or a class for an expanded clone.

j_call d_call v_call clone_size cdr3_aa cdr3_nt
TRBJ1-1 NA TRBV13 NA CASSLQPTGSTEAFF TGTGCCAGCAGCCTTCAACCTACAGGGAGCACTGAAGCTTTCTTT
TRBJ2-1 TRBD2 TRBV19 NA CASSIAGGGYNEQFF TGTGCCAGTAGCATAGCGGGAGGGGGATACAATGAGCAGTTCTTC
TRBJ1-1 NA TRBV5-4 few CASSYAENTEAFF TGTGCCAGCAGCTACGCGGAGAACACTGAAGCTTTCTTT
TRBJ2-5 NA TRBV11-2 NA CASSYWGEETQYF TGTGCCAGCAGTTACTGGGGGGAAGAGACCCAGTACTTC
TRBJ1-5 TRBD1 TRBV19 NA CASGQGGNQPQHF TGTGCCAGCGGACAGGGTGGCAATCAGCCCCAGCATTTT
TRBJ2-5 NA TRBV29-1 NA CSVDGGRQETQYF TGCAGCGTTGACGGCGGGCGGCAAGAGACCCAGTACTTC
TRBJ2-7 NA TRBV5-4 NA CASSLVGGPSYEQYF TGTGCCAGCAGCTTGGTGGGGGGGCCCTCCTACGAGCAGTACTTC
TRBJ1-6 NA TRBV14 NA CASSNRSSYNSPLHF TGTGCCAGCAGCAACAGAAGCTCCTATAATTCACCCCTCCACTTT
TRBJ2-1 TRBD2 TRBV30 NA CAWSVGGRNEQFF TGTGCCTGGAGTGTGGGAGGGAGGAATGAGCAGTTCTTC
TRBJ2-2 TRBD2 TRBV7-8 NA CASSLGLAGSTGELFF TGTGCCAGCAGCTTGGGACTAGCGGGATCCACCGGGGAGCTGTTTTTT
TRBJ2-5 TRBD2 TRBV11-2 NA CASSTGTSGLETQYF TGTGCCAGCAGCACCGGGACTAGCGGCTTAGAGACCCAGTACTTC
TRBJ2-1 NA TRBV2 NA CASREAANSYNEQFF TGTGCCAGCAGGGAGGCCGCCAACTCCTACAATGAGCAGTTCTTC
TRBJ2-5 NA TRBV30 once CAWSVPLRESQETQYF TGTGCCTGGAGTGTACCACTCCGGGAGAGTCAAGAGACCCAGTACTTC
TRBJ1-1 NA TRBV27 NA CASSLYGGGLSEAFF TGTGCCAGCAGTTTATACGGGGGAGGACTAAGTGAAGCTTTCTTT
TRBJ2-7 NA TRBV21-1 NA CASSKENSGGGGSYEQYF TGTGCCAGCAGCAAAGAGAATAGCGGGGGAGGTGGCTCGTACGAGCAGTACTTC
TRBJ1-1 NA TRBV15 few CATHRTGGVSDAEAFF TGTGCCACTCATCGAACGGGGGGAGTGTCCGACGCTGAAGCTTTCTTT
TRBJ1-3 NA TRBV7-9 NA CASSFTGNTIYF TGTGCCAGCAGCTTTACTGGAAACACCATATATTTT
TRBJ2-3 NA TRBV5-1 once CASGLRGSGTDTQYF TGCGCCAGCGGCCTCCGGGGGTCGGGGACAGATACGCAGTATTTT
TRBJ1-2 NA TRBV7-5 NA CARSYPLSLRTELMGYTF TGTGCCAGAAGCTACCCTCTCAGCCTCCGGACAGAGCTGATGGGCTACACCTTC
TRBJ2-3 TRBD1 TRBV5-1 NA CASSSGQGLVTDTQYF TGCGCCAGCAGCTCTGGACAGGGGTTAGTCACAGATACGCAGTATTTT
TRBJ2-7 TRBD1 TRBV7-2 NA CASSSPGQLSYEQYF TGTGCCAGCAGCTCGCCGGGACAGCTCTCCTACGAGCAGTACTTC
TRBJ2-5 NA TRBV6-6 NA CASSYEGVGFETQYF TGTGCCAGCAGTTACGAGGGGGTCGGCTTCGAGACCCAGTACTTC
TRBJ2-1 NA TRBV6-5 NA CASSYLTKRVYNEQFF TGTGCCAGCAGTTACCTTACTAAACGCGTCTACAATGAGCAGTTCTTC
TRBJ2-2 TRBD2 TRBV5-1 NA CASSLAGGLAGGPTGELFF TGCGCCAGCAGCTTGGCCGGAGGACTAGCGGGAGGCCCGACCGGGGAGCTGTTTTTT
TRBJ2-7 NA TRBV7-6 NA CASSLEMSWGDQAYEQYF TGTGCCAGCAGCTTAGAGATGAGTTGGGGGGATCAAGCCTACGAGCAGTACTTC
TRBJ2-4 TRBD1 TRBV23-1 NA CATRDRASADKNIQYF TGCGCCACCCGGGACAGGGCGTCGGCGGACAAAAACATTCAGTACTTC
TRBJ2-2 TRBD2 TRBV9 NA CASSIGLAGTGELFF TGTGCCAGCAGCATAGGACTAGCGGGGACCGGGGAGCTGTTTTTT
TRBJ2-3 NA TRBV5-4 few CASSLENTDTQYF TGTGCCAGCAGTCTGGAGAACACAGATACGCAGTATTTT
TRBJ2-7 TRBD2 TRBV5-1 NA CASSWAGTSGNYEQYF TGCGCCAGCAGCTGGGCTGGGACTAGCGGTAACTACGAGCAGTACTTC
TRBJ1-2 NA TRBV30 NA CAWTTMSSNYGYTF TGTGCCTGGACCACTATGAGTTCTAACTATGGCTACACCTTC
TRBJ2-3 NA TRBV27 NA CASGPLRAARGDTQYF TGTGCCAGCGGACCCCTTCGGGCGGCCCGGGGAGATACGCAGTATTTT
TRBJ1-6 TRBD1 TRBV5-1 once CASSWDGQGARNSPLHF TGCGCCAGCAGCTGGGATGGACAGGGGGCGCGAAATTCACCCCTCCACTTT
TRBJ2-5 TRBD2 TRBV6-1 few CASSELGEGGETQYF TGTGCCAGCAGTGAACTGGGGGAGGGAGGCGAGACCCAGTACTTC
TRBJ1-1 NA TRBV19 NA CASSIGLHTEAFF TGTGCCAGTAGTATCGGACTACACACTGAAGCTTTCTTT
TRBJ2-7 NA TRBV28 NA CASSLVRFVGQGANSRYF NA
TRBJ1-4 TRBD1 TRBV27 few CASSLKGTGSAEKLFF TGTGCCAGCAGTTTAAAAGGGACAGGGTCAGCTGAAAAACTGTTTTTT
TRBJ1-1 NA TRBV7-9 few CASSHAAKMNTEAFF TGTGCCAGCAGTCATGCGGCTAAAATGAACACTGAAGCTTTCTTT
TRBJ2-7 NA TRBV7-2 NA CASSSGPGVYEQYF TGTGCCAGCAGCTCCGGGCCAGGGGTCTACGAGCAGTACTTC
TRBJ2-1 TRBD2 TRBV19 NA CASSIGTSGGYNEQFF TGTGCCAGTAGTATAGGGACTAGCGGGGGTTACAATGAGCAGTTCTTC
TRBJ1-1 NA TRBV18 few CASSPAGTEAFF TGTGCCAGCTCACCAGCGGGAACTGAAGCTTTCTTT
TRBJ2-2 NA TRBV7-3 NA CASSLNLGELFF TGTGCCAGCAGCTTAAATCTCGGGGAGCTGTTTTTT
TRBJ2-3 NA TRBV9 few CASRRGLLEDTQYF TGTGCCAGCAGACGCGGGTTGCTGGAAGATACGCAGTATTTT
TRBJ1-5 NA TRBV11-2 NA CASSLGGSNQPQHF TGTGCCAGCAGCTTGGGGGGTAGCAATCAGCCCCAGCATTTT